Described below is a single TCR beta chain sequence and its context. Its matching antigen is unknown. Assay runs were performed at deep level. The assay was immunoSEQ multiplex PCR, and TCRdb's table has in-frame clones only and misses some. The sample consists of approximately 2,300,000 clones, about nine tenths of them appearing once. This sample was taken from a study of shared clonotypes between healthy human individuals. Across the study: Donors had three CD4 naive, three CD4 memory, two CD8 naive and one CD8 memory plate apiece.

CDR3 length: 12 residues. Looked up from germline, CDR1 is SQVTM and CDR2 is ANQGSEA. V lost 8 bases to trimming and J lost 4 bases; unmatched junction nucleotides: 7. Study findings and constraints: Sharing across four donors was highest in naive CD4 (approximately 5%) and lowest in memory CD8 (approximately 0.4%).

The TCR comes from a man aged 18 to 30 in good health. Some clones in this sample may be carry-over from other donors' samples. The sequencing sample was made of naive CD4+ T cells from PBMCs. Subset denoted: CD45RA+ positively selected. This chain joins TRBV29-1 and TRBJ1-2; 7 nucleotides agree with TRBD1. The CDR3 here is CSTVTGIYGYTF. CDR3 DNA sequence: TGCAGCACCGTGACAGGGATCTATGGCTACACCTTC.